The rows below give T cell receptor beta chains drawn from one sample of a study of Ad26.COV2.S vaccination and SARS-CoV-2 variants. The repertoire was sequenced with immunoSEQ multiplex PCR; TCRdb's copy has only in-frame clones and lacks some. This table holds roughly 700,000 clones, approximately 88% found once. The sequences come from peripheral blood, collected in a trial of Ad26.COV2.S vaccine versus placebo. These receptors came from a person aged 18-60 years who received the Ad26.COV2.S COVID-19 vaccine or a placebo. Each CDR3 is given with its conserved first and last residue. A D gene is named only where the DNA matches it firmly. Some rows mark clone size as missing; the rest say once, few, many or name a class of expanded clone.

-	TRBV5-4	TRBD1	TRBJ2-7	CASSPGTGMYEQYF	TGTGCCAGCAGCCCTGGGACAGGGATGTACGAGCAGTACTTC
-	TRBV2	-	TRBJ2-7	CASSEGRVGRGQYF	TGTGCCAGCAGTGAAGGGCGGGTAGGCCGGGGGCAGTACTTC
-	TRBV18	TRBD2	TRBJ2-1	CASSQTSVSSYNEQFF	TGTGCCAGCTCACAGACTAGCGTGAGCTCCTACAATGAGCAGTTCTTC
-	TRBV18	TRBD1	TRBJ2-7	CASSRTGGYEQYF	TGTGCCAGCTCACGGACAGGGGGCTACGAGCAGTACTTC
-	TRBV7-3	TRBD2	TRBJ2-2	CASSSTGTRSAGELFF	TGTGCCAGCAGTTCTACCGGGACTAGATCGGCCGGGGAGCTGTTTTTT
-	TRBV5-4	TRBD2	TRBJ2-7	CASSLGLAGKSYEQYF	TGTGCCAGCAGCTTGGGACTAGCGGGAAAGTCCTACGAGCAGTACTTC
-	TRBV4-1	-	TRBJ2-1	CASSQAFASYNEQFF	TGCGCCAGCAGCCAAGCGTTTGCTTCCTACAATGAGCAGTTCTTC
-	TRBV27	-	TRBJ2-1	CASSLSVESSYNEQFF	TGTGCCAGCAGTTTAAGTGTCGAATCCTCCTACAATGAGCAGTTCTTC
-	TRBV12-3/TRBV12-4	TRBD1	TRBJ1-5	CASSLDRGRPQHF	TGTGCCAGCAGTCTGGACAGGGGAAGGCCCCAGCATTTT
-	TRBV11-1	-	TRBJ2-5	CASSSLRDSFGETQYF	TGTGCCAGCAGCTCCCTCCGGGACTCTTTCGGTGAGACCCAGTACTTC
-	TRBV2	-	TRBJ2-1	CASRRSGHSNEQFF	TGTGCCAGCAGAAGATCGGGACACAGCAATGAGCAGTTCTTC
once	TRBV6-5	-	TRBJ1-6	CASSYPRGLGISPLHF	TGTGCCAGCAGTTACCCGCGGGGGCTCGGAATTTCACCCCTCCACTTT
-	TRBV6-4	-	TRBJ1-1	CASSPEGRTEAFF	TGTGCCAGCAGCCCAGAGGGTCGCACTGAAGCTTTCTTT
-	TRBV7-2	-	TRBJ2-5	CASTRANQETQYF	TGTGCCAGCACGCGGGCCAACCAAGAGACCCAGTACTTC
-	TRBV6-5	-	TRBJ2-2	CASSYGGESTGELFF	TGTGCCAGCAGTTACGGAGGGGAGTCCACCGGGGAGCTGTTTTTT
-	TRBV20-1	TRBD2	TRBJ2-1	CSARESGGVLF	TGCAGTGCTAGAGAGAGCGGGGGAGTACTCTTC